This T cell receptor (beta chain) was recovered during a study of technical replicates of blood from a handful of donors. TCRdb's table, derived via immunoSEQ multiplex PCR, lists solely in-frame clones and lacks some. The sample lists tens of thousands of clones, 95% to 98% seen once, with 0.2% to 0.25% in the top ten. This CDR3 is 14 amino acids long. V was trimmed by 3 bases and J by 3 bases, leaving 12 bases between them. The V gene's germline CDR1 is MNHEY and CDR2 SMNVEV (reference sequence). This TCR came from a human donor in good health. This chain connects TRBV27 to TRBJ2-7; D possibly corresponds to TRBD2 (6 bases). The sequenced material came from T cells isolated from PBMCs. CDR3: CASSFGGGLYEQYF. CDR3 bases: TGTGCCAGCAGTTTCGGGGGAGGCCTCTACGAGCAGTACTTC.